The 5 T cell receptor beta chains reported below all come from one sample, sequenced in a study of T cell responses to AZD1222 COVID-19 vaccine. The table came from immunoSEQ multiplex PCR; TCRdb's copy has only in-frame clones and leaves some out. The sample lists approximately 150,000 clones, roughly 92% occurring once. Sequencing used peripheral blood, obtained on day 0 of AZD1222 vaccination. Every receptor here comes from an adult in good health.

This rearrangement joins TRBV18 to TRBJ2-7; TRBD1 aligns across 8 bases. Germline V gene lookup returns CDR1 KGHSH and CDR2 LQKENI. Losses at the gene ends were 2 bases for V and 7 bases for J; bases not matched to a gene: 7. The CDR3 is 14 amino acids. The CDR3 protein is CASSPTQGAGEQYF. DNA of the CDR3: TGTGCCAGCTCACCAACCCAGGGGGCGGGGGAGCAGTACTTC.

This chain uses TRBV10-3 with TRBJ2-7; D may be TRBD2 (6 bases). V was clipped by 10 bases and J by 7 bases, with 20 bases between them. Germline CDR1 ENHRY, CDR2 SYGVKD. CDR3 length: 13 amino acids. The CDR3, as DNA: TGTGCCAGCGCCGGGACTGCAGAGGGAGAGCAGTACTTC. Its protein is CASAGTAEGEQYF.

This chain connects TRBV6-2 or TRBV6-3 to TRBJ2-2; D not resolved. The V gene lost 4 bases and the J gene lost 7 bases, with 7 bases spanning the gap. This CDR3 comprises 12 residues. Germline loops: CDR1 MNHEY, CDR2 SVGEGT. The CDR3 is CASSFTGGELFF. In DNA, the CDR3 is TGTGCCAGCAGTTTTACTGGCGGGGAGCTGTTTTTT.

This sequence joins TRBV9 and TRBJ2-1, with 10 bases identical to TRBD2. Germline CDR1 is SGDLS and CDR2 is YYNGEE. The CDR3 covers 16 residues. Losses at the gene ends were 4 bases for V and 3 bases for J; bases not matched to a gene: 7. The CDR3 spells CASSPRTSGNYNEQFF. The CDR3 bases are TGTGCCAGCAGCCCTCGAACTAGCGGGAACTACAATGAGCAGTTCTTC.

V and J are TRBV19 and TRBJ1-6; D is possibly TRBD1 (5 bases). V was cut by 3 bases and J by 9 bases, with 12 bases left in between. This CDR3 has 14 amino acids. Germline lookup yields CDR1 LNHDA and CDR2 SQIVND (reference sequence). CDR3 sequence (DNA): TGTGCCAGTAGTATCCTCCAGGGCGCTTCACCCCTCCACTTT. It codes for CASSILQGASPLHF.